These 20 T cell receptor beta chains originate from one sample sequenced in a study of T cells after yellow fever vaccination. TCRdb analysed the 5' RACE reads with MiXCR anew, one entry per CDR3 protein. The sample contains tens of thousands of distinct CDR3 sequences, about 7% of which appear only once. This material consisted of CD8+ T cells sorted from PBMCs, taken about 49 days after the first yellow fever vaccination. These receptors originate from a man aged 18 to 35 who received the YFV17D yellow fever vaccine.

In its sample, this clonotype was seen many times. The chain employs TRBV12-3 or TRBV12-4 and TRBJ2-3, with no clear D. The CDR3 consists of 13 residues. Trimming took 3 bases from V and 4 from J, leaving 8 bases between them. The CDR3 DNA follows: TGTGCCAGCAGTTTCATTCTTGCAGATACGCAGTATTTT. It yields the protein CASSFILADTQYF.

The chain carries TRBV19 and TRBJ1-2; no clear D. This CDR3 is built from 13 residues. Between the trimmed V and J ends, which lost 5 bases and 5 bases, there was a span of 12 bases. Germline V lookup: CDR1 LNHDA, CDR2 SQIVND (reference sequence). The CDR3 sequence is CASSPREGYGYTF. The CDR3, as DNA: TGTGCCAGTAGTCCCCGCGAGGGATATGGCTACACCTTC.

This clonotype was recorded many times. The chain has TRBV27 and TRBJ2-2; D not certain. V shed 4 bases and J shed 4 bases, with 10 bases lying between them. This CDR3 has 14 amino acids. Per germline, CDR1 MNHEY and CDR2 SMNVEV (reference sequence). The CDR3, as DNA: TGTGCCAGCAGTTACGAGGTGACCACCGGGGAGCTGTTTTTT. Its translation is CASSYEVTTGELFF.

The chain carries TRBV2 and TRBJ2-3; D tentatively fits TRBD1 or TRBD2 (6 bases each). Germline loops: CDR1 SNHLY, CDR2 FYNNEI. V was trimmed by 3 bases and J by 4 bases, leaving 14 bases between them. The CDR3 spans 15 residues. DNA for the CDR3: TGTGCCAGCAGTGAGGAGGGGGAGAAAGCAGATACGCAGTATTTT. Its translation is CASSEEGEKADTQYF.

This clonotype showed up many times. DNA of the CDR3: TGTGCCAGCAGCTTCGCGACAGGCTCCTACGAGCAGTACGTC. This sequence encodes CASSFATGSYEQYV. The chain links TRBV7-2 to TRBJ2-7; D perhaps matches TRBD1 (6 bases). V lost 3 bases and J 0 bases, leaving 9 bases between the germline ends. Germline loops: CDR1 SGHTA, CDR2 FQGNSA. CDR3 length equals 14 residues.

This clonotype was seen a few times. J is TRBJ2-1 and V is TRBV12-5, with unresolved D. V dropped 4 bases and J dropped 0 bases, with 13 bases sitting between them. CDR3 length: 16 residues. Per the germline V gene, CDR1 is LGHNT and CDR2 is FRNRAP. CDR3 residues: CASGSRVRSSYNEQFF. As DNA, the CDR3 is TGTGCTAGTGGTTCTCGGGTAAGGAGCTCCTACAATGAGCAGTTCTTC.

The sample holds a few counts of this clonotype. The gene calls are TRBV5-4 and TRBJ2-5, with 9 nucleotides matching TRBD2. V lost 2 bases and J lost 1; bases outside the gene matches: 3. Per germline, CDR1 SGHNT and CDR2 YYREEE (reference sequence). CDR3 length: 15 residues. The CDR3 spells CASSFTSGSQETQYF. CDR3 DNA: TGTGCCAGCAGCTTTACTAGCGGGTCCCAAGAGACCCAGTACTTC.

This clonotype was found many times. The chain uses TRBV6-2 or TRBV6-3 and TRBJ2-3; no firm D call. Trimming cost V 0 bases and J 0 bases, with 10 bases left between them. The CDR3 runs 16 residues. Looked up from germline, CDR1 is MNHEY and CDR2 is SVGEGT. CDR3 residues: CASSYSTSDSTDTQYF. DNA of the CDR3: TGTGCCAGCAGTTACTCGACCAGTGACAGCACAGATACGCAGTATTTT.

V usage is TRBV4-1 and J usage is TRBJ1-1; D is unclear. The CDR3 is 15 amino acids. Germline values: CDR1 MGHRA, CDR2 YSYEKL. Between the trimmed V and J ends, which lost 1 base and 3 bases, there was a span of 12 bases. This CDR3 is CASSQARPGDTEAFF. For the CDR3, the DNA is TGCGCCAGCAGCCAAGCCAGACCAGGAGACACTGAAGCTTTCTTT.

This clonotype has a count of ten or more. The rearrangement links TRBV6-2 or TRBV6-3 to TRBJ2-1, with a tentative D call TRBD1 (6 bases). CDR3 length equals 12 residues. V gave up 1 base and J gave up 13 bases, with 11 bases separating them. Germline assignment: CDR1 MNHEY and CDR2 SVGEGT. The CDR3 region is CASSYYRVDQFF. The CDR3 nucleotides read TGTGCCAGCAGTTACTACAGGGTGGATCAGTTCTTC.

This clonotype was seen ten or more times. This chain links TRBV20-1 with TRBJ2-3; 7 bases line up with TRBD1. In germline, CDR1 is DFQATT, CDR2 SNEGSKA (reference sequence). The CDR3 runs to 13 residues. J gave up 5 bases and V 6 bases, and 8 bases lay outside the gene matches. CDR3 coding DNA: TGCAGTGCCCCCAGAGGGGGCGGAGATACGCAGTATTTT. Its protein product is CSAPRGGGDTQYF.

The CDR3 bases are TGTGCCAGCAGCGCATTAGCGGGGGGACCTGGCGAGCAGTACTTC. This translates into CASSALAGGPGEQYF. The chain combines TRBV11-2 with TRBJ2-7; 10 nucleotides line up with TRBD2. From germline, CDR1 is SGHAT and CDR2 FQNNGV. V shed 5 bases and J 6 bases; nucleotides not matched to a gene: 10. The CDR3 runs 15 residues.

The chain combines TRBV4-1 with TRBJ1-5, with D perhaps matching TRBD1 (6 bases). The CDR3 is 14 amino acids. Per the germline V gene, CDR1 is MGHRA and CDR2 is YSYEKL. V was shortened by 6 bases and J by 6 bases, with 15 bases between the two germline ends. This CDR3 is CASSKQGGSQPQHF. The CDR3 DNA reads TGCGCCAGCAGTAAACAGGGAGGATCTCAGCCCCAGCATTTT.

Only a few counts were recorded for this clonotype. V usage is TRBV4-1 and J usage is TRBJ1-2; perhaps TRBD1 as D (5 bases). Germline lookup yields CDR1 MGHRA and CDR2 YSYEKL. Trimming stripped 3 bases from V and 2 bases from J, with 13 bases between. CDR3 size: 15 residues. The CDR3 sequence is CASSQEGRRNYGYTF. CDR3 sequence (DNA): TGCGCCAGCAGCCAGGAGGGACGGAGGAACTATGGCTACACCTTC.

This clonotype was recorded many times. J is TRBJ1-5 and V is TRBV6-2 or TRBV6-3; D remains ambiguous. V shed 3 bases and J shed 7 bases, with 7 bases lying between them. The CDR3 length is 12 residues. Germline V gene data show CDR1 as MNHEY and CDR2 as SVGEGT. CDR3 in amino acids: CASSYGGQPQHF. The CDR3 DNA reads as TGTGCCAGCAGTTATGGTGGCCAGCCCCAGCATTTT.

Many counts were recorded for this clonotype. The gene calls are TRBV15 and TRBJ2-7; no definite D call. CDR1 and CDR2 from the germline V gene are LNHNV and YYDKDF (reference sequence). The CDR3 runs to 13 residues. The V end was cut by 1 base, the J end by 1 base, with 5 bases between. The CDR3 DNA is TGTGCCACCAGCAGAGGGATTTCCTACGAGCAGTACGTC. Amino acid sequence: CATSRGISYEQYV.

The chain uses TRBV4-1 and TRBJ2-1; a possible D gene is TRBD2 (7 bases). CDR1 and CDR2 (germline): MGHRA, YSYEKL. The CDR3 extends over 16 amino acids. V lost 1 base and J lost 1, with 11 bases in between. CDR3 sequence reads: CASSQVRGASYNEQFF. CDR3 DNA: TGCGCCAGCAGCCAAGTCCGGGGGGCATCCTACAATGAGCAGTTCTTC.

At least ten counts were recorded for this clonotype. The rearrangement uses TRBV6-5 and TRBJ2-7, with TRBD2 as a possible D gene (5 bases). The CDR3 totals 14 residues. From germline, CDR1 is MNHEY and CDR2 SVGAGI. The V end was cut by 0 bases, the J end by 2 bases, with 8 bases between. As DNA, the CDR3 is TGTGCCAGCAGTTACTCGGGGAGACCCTACGAGCAGTACGTC. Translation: CASSYSGRPYEQYV.

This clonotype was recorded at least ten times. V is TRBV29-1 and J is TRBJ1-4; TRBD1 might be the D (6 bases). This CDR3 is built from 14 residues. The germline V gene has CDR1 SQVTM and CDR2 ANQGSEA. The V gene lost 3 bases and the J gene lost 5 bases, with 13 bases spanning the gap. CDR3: CSVELRGDNEKLFF. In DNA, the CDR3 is TGCAGCGTTGAGTTGAGGGGGGACAATGAAAAACTGTTTTTT.

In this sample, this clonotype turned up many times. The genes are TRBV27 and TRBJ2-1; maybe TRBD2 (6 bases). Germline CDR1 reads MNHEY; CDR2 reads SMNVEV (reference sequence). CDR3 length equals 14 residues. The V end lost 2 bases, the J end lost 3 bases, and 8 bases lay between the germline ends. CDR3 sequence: CASSLGGLYNEQFF. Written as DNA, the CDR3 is TGTGCCAGCAGTTTAGGGGGACTCTACAATGAGCAGTTCTTC.